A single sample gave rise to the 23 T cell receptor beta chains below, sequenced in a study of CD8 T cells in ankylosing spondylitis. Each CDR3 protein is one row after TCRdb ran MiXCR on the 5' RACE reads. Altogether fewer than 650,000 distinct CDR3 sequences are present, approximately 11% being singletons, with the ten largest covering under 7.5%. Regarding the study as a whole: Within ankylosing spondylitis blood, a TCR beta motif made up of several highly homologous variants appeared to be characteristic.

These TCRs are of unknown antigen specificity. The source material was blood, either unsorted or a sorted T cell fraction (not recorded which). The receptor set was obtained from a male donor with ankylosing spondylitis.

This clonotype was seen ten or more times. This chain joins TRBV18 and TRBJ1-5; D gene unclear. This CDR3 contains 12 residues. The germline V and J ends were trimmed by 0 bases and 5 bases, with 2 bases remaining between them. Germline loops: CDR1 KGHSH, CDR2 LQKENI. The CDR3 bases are TGTGCCAGCTCACCACCCGATCAGCCCCAGCATTTT. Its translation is CASSPPDQPQHF. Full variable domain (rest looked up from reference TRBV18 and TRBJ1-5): NAGVMQNPRHLVRRRGQEARLRCSPMKGHSHVYWYRQLPEEGLKFMVYLQKENIIDESGMPKERFSAEFPKEGPSILRIQQVVRGDSAAYFCASSPPDQPQHFGDGTRLSIL.

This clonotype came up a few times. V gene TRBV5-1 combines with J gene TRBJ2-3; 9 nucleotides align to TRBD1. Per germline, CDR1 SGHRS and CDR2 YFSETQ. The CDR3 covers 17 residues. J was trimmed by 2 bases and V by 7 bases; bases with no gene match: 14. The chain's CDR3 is CASDPGQGFSVTDTQYF. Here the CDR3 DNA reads TGCGCCAGCGACCCGGGACAGGGATTTTCCGTCACAGATACGCAGTATTTT.

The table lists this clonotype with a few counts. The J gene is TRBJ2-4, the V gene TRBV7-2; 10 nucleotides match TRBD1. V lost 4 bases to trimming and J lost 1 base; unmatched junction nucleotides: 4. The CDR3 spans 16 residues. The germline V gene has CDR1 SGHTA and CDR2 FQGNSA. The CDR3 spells CASSSTGGFAKNIQYF. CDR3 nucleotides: TGTGCCAGCAGCTCGACAGGGGGCTTTGCCAAAAACATTCAGTACTTC. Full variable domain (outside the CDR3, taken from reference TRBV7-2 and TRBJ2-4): GAGVSQSPSNKVTEKGKDVELRCDPISGHTALYWYRQSLGQGLEFLIYFQGNSAPDKSGLPSDRFSAERTGGSVSTLTIQRTQQEDSAVYLCASSSTGGFAKNIQYFGAGTRLSVL.

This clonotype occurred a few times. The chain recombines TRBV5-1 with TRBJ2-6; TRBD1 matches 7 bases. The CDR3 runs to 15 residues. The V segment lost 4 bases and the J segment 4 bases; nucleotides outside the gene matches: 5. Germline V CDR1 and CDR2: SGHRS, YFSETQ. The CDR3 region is CASSPQGEGANVLTF. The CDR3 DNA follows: TGCGCCAGCAGCCCCCAGGGGGAAGGGGCCAACGTCCTGACTTTC.

As DNA, the CDR3 is TGCGCCAGCAGTGATCCAGCGGGAGTGAGTCGCGGAAGCACAGATACGCAGTATTTT. Its translation is CASSDPAGVSRGSTDTQYF. This chain connects TRBV10-1 to TRBJ2-3; TRBD2 agrees at 8 bases. The CDR3 is 19 amino acids. From germline, CDR1 is WNHNN and CDR2 SYGVQD (reference sequence). Trimming took 3 bases from V and 0 from J; bases not matched to a gene: 14.

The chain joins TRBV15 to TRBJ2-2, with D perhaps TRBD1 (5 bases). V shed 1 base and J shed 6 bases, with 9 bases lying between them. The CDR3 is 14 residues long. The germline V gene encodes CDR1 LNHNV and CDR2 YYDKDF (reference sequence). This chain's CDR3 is CATSRGQTPGELFF. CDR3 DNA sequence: TGTGCCACCAGCAGAGGACAGACCCCCGGGGAGCTGTTTTTT.

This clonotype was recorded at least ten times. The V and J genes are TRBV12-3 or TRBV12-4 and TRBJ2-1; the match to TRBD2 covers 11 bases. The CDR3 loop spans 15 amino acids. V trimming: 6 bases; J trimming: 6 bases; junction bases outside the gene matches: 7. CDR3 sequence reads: CASRVAGGSVNEQFF. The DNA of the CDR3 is TGTGCCAGCAGAGTAGCGGGAGGGAGTGTCAATGAGCAGTTCTTC.

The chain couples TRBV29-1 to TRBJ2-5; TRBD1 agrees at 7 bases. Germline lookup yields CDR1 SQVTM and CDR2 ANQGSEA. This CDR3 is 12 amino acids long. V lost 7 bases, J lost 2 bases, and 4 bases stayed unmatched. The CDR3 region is CSGLTGQETQYF. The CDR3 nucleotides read TGCAGCGGGCTGACAGGGCAAGAGACCCAGTACTTC.

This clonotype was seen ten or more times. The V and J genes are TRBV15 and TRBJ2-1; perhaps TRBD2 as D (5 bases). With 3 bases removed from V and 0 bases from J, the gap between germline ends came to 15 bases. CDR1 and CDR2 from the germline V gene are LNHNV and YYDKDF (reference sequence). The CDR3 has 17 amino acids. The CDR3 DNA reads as TGTGCCACCAGCAGCCCCGTCGGGGAAAGCTCCTACAATGAGCAGTTCTTC. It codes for CATSSPVGESSYNEQFF.

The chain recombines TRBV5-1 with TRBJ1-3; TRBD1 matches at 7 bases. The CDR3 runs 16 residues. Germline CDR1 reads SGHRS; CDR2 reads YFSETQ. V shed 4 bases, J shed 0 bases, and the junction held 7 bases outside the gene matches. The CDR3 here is CASSRGQASSGNTIYF. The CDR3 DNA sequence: TGCGCCAGCAGCCGAGGACAGGCGAGCTCTGGAAACACCATATATTTT.

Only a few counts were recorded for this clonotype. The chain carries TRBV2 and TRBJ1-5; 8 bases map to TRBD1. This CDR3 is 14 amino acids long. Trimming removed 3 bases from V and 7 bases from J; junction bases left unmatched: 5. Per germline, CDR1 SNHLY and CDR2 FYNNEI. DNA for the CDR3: TGTGCCAGCAGTGATTCAGGGGGCGAACAGCCCCAGCATTTT. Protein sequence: CASSDSGGEQPQHF.

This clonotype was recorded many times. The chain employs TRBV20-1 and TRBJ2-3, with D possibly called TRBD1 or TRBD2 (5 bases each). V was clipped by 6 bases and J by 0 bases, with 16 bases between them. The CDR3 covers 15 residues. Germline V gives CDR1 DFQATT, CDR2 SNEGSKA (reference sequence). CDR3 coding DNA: TGCAGTGCGCCGGGGACCCGACAAAGCACAGATACGCAGTATTTT. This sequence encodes CSAPGTRQSTDTQYF.

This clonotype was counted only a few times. The CDR3 loop is CASGNGQGVTDTQYF. CDR3 nucleotides: TGCGCCAGCGGGAATGGACAGGGTGTGACAGATACGCAGTATTTT. This chain connects TRBV5-1 to TRBJ2-3; 8 bases are shared with TRBD1. The CDR3 runs 15 residues. Trimming cost V 7 bases and J 3 bases; bases outside gene matches: 10. CDR1 and CDR2 from the germline V gene are SGHRS and YFSETQ.

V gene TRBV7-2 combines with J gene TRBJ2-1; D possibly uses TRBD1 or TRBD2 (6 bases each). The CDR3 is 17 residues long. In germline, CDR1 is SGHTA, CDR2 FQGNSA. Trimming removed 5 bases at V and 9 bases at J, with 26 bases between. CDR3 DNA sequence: TGTGCCAGCAGCCAGTGGGGAACGGCGGAGGGGGTGGGTGAGCAGTTCTTC. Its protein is CASSQWGTAEGVGEQFF.

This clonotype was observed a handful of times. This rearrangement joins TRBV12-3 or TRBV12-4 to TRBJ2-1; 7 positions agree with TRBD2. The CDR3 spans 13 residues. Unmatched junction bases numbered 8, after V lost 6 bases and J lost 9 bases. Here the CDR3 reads CASSLLASSEQFF. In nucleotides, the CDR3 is TGTGCCAGCAGCTTACTAGCGTCTAGTGAGCAGTTCTTC.

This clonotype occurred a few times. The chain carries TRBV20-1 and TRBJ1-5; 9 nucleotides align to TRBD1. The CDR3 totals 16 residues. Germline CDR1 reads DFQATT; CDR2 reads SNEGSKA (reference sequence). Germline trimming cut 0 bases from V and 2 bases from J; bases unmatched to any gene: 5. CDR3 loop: CSARDAWTGGNQPQHF. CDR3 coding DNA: TGCAGTGCTAGAGATGCATGGACAGGGGGCAATCAGCCCCAGCATTTT.

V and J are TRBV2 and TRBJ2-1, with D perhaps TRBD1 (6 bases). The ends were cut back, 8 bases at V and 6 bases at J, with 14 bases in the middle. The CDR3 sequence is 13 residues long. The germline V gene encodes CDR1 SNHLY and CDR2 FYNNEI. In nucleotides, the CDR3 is TGTGCCAGCCGGACAGAGGTCGGCAATGAGCAGTTCTTC. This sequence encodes CASRTEVGNEQFF.

CDR3 loop: CSAQQGAYNEQFF. The CDR3 region has the DNA TGCAGTGCACAACAGGGGGCCTACAATGAGCAGTTCTTC. This chain uses TRBV20-1 with TRBJ2-1; 8 bases agree with TRBD1. The V and J ends lost 6 bases and 2 bases, in that order; junction bases with no gene match: 3. CDR1 DFQATT and CDR2 SNEGSKA come from the germline V gene (reference sequence). CDR3 length: 13 residues.

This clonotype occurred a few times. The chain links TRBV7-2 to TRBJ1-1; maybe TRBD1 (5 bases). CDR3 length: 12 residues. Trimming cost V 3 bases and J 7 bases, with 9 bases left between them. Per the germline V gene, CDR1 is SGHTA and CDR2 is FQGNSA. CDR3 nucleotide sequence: TGTGCCAGCAGCTTGGGACTGGTTGAAGCTTTCTTT. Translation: CASSLGLVEAFF.

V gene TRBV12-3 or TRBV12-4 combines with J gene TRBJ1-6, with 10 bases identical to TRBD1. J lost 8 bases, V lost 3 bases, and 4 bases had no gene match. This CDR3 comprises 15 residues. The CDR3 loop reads CASSLRDRGHSPLHF. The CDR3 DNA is TGTGCCAGCAGTTTGAGGGACAGGGGTCATTCACCCCTCCACTTT.

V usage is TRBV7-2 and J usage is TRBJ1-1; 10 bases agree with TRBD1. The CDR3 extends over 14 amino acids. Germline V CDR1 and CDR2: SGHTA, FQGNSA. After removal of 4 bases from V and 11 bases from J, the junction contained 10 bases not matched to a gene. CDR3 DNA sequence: TGTGCCAGCAGCTCCGGGACAGGGGTTAATAAGGCTTTCTTT. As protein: CASSSGTGVNKAFF.

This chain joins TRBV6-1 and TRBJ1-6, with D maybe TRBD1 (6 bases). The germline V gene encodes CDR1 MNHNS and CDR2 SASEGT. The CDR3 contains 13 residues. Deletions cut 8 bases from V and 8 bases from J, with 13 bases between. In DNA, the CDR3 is TGTGCCAGCTGGACAGCCCTCGATTCACCCCTCCACTTT. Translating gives CASWTALDSPLHF.

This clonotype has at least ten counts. CDR3 in amino acids: CASSILAGENNEQFF. The CDR3 nucleotides are TGTGCCAGCAGTATACTAGCGGGAGAAAATAATGAGCAGTTCTTC. This chain uses TRBV6-5 with TRBJ2-1; 11 positions match TRBD2. The junction had 7 bases not matched to a gene; V was cut back by 5 bases and J by 7 bases. There are 15 residues in the CDR3. Germline CDR1 and CDR2: MNHEY and SVGAGI.